This T cell receptor (beta chain) came from a study of Ad26.COV2.S vaccination and SARS-CoV-2 variants. Study as a whole: Intramuscularly, Ad26.COV2.S was given either once or twice, 56 days apart. Study-level results: Substantial post-vaccination breadth of spike-specific CD8+ and CD4+ T cell responses was reported.

Treatment defined: around 19 received Ad26.COV2.S at low or high dose, single or two shots; roughly five received placebo; per-sample allocation not given. After the first vaccine or placebo injection, samples were drawn on day 63. Here immunoSEQ multiplex PCR was the method, and the copy in TCRdb shows in-frame clones only, minus some. This table has some 400,000 clones, 70% to 90% appearing once. With respect to this clone: The antigen is unknown.

The V gene's germline CDR1 is SEHNR and CDR2 FQNEAQ (reference sequence). Trimming left V 0 bases short and J 8 bases short, with 8 bases between. CDR3 size: 13 residues. The receptor was derived from a person between 18 and 60 years old who received the Ad26.COV2.S COVID-19 vaccine or a placebo. V is TRBV7-9 and J is TRBJ2-1; no clear D. The source was peripheral blood, collected in a trial of Ad26.COV2.S vaccine versus placebo. The CDR3 loop is CASSLAQWDEQFF. Written as DNA, the CDR3 is TGTGCCAGCAGCTTAGCACAGTGGGATGAGCAGTTCTTC.